The TCR beta chain under discussion was sequenced for a study of blood T cell repertoires in COVID-19. Study-wide background: Both acute and convalescent COVID-19 samples were obtained from the United States, Italy and Spain.

The CDR3 is 14 residues long. V was pared by 4 bases and J by 4 bases, with 9 bases of the junction left unmatched. Germline V gene data show CDR1 as SQVTM and CDR2 as ANQGSEA. TCRdb's table, derived via immunoSEQ multiplex PCR, lists solely in-frame clones and lacks some. The repertoire holds roughly 430,000 clones, with nearly 90% as singletons. Clinical history as reported by participants underpinned cohort assignment. The receptor was derived from a woman in her forties with acute COVID-19. Specimen: PBMCs or T cells enriched from blood (not recorded which). This chain uses TRBV29-1 with TRBJ1-2; 7 nucleotides agree with TRBD1. The CDR3 sequence is CSVVGGGTAYGYTF. Written as DNA, the CDR3 is TGCAGCGTTGTTGGAGGGGGGACAGCCTATGGCTACACCTTC.